This T cell receptor (beta chain) was identified in a study of brain T cells in children with intractable seizures (dated by TCRdb to about 2021). Background for the entire study: A NanoString immunology panel was first used to screen resected brain tissue from around 55 pediatric epilepsy surgery cases for immune gene transcripts. About 70% of the 12 selected surgery cases also had pre-surgery blood sequenced, which left four cases with brain tissue only.

The CDR3 starts with the cysteine, ends with the phenylalanine, and has 11 residues. CDR3 DNA only is kept here, 33 bases in frame from base 1. Trimming costs V 0 bases and J 12 bases, and their ends lie 9 bases apart. As encoded in the germline V gene (reference sequence), CDR1 is DFQATT while CDR2 is SNEGSKA. Per the publication, the time point label means: blood from clinic visit 5 months post-surgery; TSC patient then seizure free. The surgery cases showing the highest brain T cell transcript signatures were chosen for TCR beta chain sequencing of brain tissue and, when available, of blood. Before surgery, patients had received at least one anti-epileptic drug. The TCR-sequenced patients were children whose drug-resistant epilepsy was caused by tuberous sclerosis complex, focal cortical dysplasia, Rasmussen encephalitis or hemimegalencephaly. The Monarch genomic DNA purification kit was used to extract bulk genomic DNA from unsorted brain tissue and whole blood.

This clone was observed a handful of times. Its antigen remains unidentified. Base qualities are not recorded, but no much larger clone differs from it by a single base. TCR beta chain sequences were generated from genomic DNA using the immunoSEQ assay. Per the authors' processing: CDR3 sequences that did not begin with the conserved framework cysteine at position 104 were removed by hand. Clonality was calculated as one minus the normalized Shannon's Diversity Index, with values ranging from 0 (maximal diversity) to 1 (oligoclonal). Chi-squared comparison-of-proportions tests assessed whether the same CDR3 differed in frequency between samples, such as brain versus blood. Public clonotypes were identified by searching immuneACCESS, and similarity to known antiviral clonotypes was assessed with the VDJdb browser. TCRdb mirrors the immuneACCESS table, restricted to in-frame sequences. Some clones are absent from its copies; in checked studies, under half trace to an unresolved V gene, and the reason for the others is unknown. Clone size and V and J calls were adopted from that table, with D and trimming inferred from the DNA. The sample table lists 340,000 or so clones, nearly 95% of them with a count of one. The top ten constitute roughly 5.7% of the sample.

Summary of the overall study and its limitations: The patients' HCMV serostatus was not known, and viral specificity was inferred solely from CDR3 sequence similarity. Sequencing depth differed between pre- and post-surgery blood, so clones missing from the pre-surgery sample may reflect undersampling.

This TCR came from a boy less than two years old with tuberous sclerosis and intractable seizures. The chain couples TRBV20-1 to TRBJ1-5, with the identity of the D gene unclear. The sample was peripheral blood, taken less than 6 months after surgery. The DNA sequence follows: TGCAGTGCTAGAGAAGTAGGGCTCCAGCATTTT. Its protein product is CSAREVGLQHF.